Presented here are 5 T cell receptor beta chains from one specimen sequenced in a study of blood T cells in healthy people across ages. PCR was performed a second time for about 6 to 11 cycles using a sample-barcoded 5' primer and a J-beta primer mix. MiXCR, applied by TCRdb to the 5' RACE reads, yields one record per CDR3 protein. In the table there are 600,000 or so distinct CDR3 sequences, less than 35% of which are singletons. Sequences were obtained from blood. All receptors derive from a woman of 80 years or more in good health.

This clonotype was observed once. The V call is TRBV7-6, the J call TRBJ2-1; 8 bases map to TRBD2. Germline assignment: CDR1 SGHVS and CDR2 FNYEAQ. This CDR3 has 15 amino acids. With V trimmed by 5 bases and J by 5 bases, 8 bases remained unmatched. The CDR3 sequence: CASSPLAAPNNEQFF. Written as DNA, the CDR3 is TGTGCCAGCAGCCCACTAGCGGCCCCCAACAATGAGCAGTTCTTC.

The chain uses TRBV18 and TRBJ2-5, with D unclear. Germline loops: CDR1 KGHSH, CDR2 LQKENI. The ends were cut back, 9 bases at V and 11 bases at J, with 16 bases in the middle. The CDR3 covers 11 residues. CDR3 sequence: CASLDVNEQYF. The CDR3 DNA reads TGTGCCAGTCTAGACGTGAATGAGCAGTACTTC.

The CDR3 DNA reads TGCAGTGCGCCGGGACTAGAGAGCCCTCAAGAGACCCAGTACTTC. This codes for CSAPGLESPQETQYF. The V call is TRBV20-1, the J call TRBJ2-5; TRBD2 matches at 8 bases. The CDR3 has 15 residues. Trimming removed 6 bases from V and 2 bases from J; junction bases left unmatched: 11. Germline V gene data show CDR1 as DFQATT and CDR2 as SNEGSKA (reference sequence).

This clonotype has at least ten counts. This sequence joins TRBV7-6 and TRBJ1-5; no clear D. The CDR3 is made up of 13 amino acids. CDR1 and CDR2 from the germline V gene are SGHVS and FNYEAQ. V gave up 0 bases and J gave up 6 bases, with 6 bases separating them. The CDR3, as DNA: TGTGCCAGCAGCTTAGCCGCGGGTCAGCCCCAGCATTTT. Its protein is CASSLAAGQPQHF.

This clonotype was counted only a few times. The chain carries TRBV7-3 and TRBJ1-1, with D unclear. The CDR3 length is 14 residues. V dropped 0 bases and J dropped 5 bases, with 10 bases sitting between them. The germline V gene has CDR1 SGHTA and CDR2 FQGTGA. CDR3 nucleotide sequence: TGTGCCAGCAGCTTAACGGCGCAGAGTACTGAAGCTTTCTTT. It yields the protein CASSLTAQSTEAFF.